The next 26 T cell receptor beta chains were all read from a single sample in a study of tumor-infiltrating lymphocytes in primary liver carcinoma. Total RNA and DNA came together from about 19-30 mg of bulk tissue without cell sorting. cDNA specific to TCR beta was made from 500 ng of total RNA, with a constant-region primer employed for priming. Three nested multiplex PCR rounds, a slightly modified ARM-PCR method, built the TCR beta libraries. The first two PCR rounds used TRBV1-TRBV30 primers with a Cbeta primer, approximately 9 cycles each. TCRdb reprocessed the multiplex PCR reads with MiXCR, giving one entry per CDR3 protein. The data contain roughly 86,000 distinct CDR3 sequences, about 73% of them singletons. Input material: tumor-adjacent normal liver tissue. The receptors originated from a man aged 40-49 years with primary liver carcinoma and hepatitis B virus infection.

About this clonotype itself: A read error is likely, as this CDR3 ends without the conserved phenylalanine or tryptophan. This sequence joins TRBV4-1 and TRBJ1-1; 7 bases match TRBD1. CDR3 length: 15 amino acids. Germline values: CDR1 MGHRA, CDR2 YSYEKL. The DNA for the CDR3 is TGCGCCAGGAGCCAACTCAGGGGGGATGACACTGAAGCTTTCTCT. Translating it yields CARSQLRGDDTEAFS.

In the case of this clonotype: One junction end does not reproduce the germline sequence, and a read error may be involved. V usage is TRBV6-1 and J usage is TRBJ2-7; 9 bases fit TRBD2. Germline-derived CDR1 and CDR2 are MNHNS and SASEGT. The CDR3 has 13 residues. CDR3 loop: CAISGTSCYEQYF. The CDR3, as DNA: TGTGCCATCAGTGGGACTAGCTGCTACGAGCAGTACTTC.

CDR3 in DNA: TGTGCCAGCTCATCTCCCCTCTCTGGGGCCAACGTCCTGACTTTC. Translated, it gives CASSSPLSGANVLTF. This chain links TRBV18 with TRBJ2-6, with D hard to call. Looked up from germline, CDR1 is KGHSH and CDR2 is LQKENI. V lost 5 bases and J 0 bases, leaving 8 bases between the germline ends. The CDR3 is made up of 15 amino acids. Based on the CDR3 plus reference TRBV18 and TRBJ2-6, the full variable domain is NAGVMQNPRHLVRRRGQEARLRCSPMKGHSHVYWYRQLPEEGLKFMVYLQKENIIDESGMPKERFSAEFPKEGPSILRIQQVVRGDSAAYFCASSSPLSGANVLTFGAGSRLTVL.

Comments on this clonotype: One end of the junction fails to match germline, which may point to a read error. This chain connects TRBV4-1 to TRBJ2-3; 8 bases fit TRBD2. The CDR3 sequence is 18 residues long. In germline, CDR1 is MGHRA, CDR2 YSYEKL. The CDR3 here is CASSQKSPGPAGADTHYF. As DNA, the CDR3 is TGCGCCAGCAGCCAGAAGTCTCCGGGACCAGCGGGAGCAGATACGCACTATTTT.

As concerns this clonotype: One end of the junction varies from germline; a read error may be responsible. The V call is TRBV6-5, the J call TRBJ2-3; 7 bases agree with TRBD2. This CDR3 is 15 amino acids long. The germline V gene encodes CDR1 MNHEY and CDR2 SVGAGI. The CDR3 coding sequence is TGTGCCAGCAGTTACTCGGGAGGGTGGGCAGATACGCGGTATTTT. It codes for CASSYSGGWADTRYF.

This clonotype came up a few times. This may stem from a read error, because a much larger clone lies one nucleotide away. No conserved phenylalanine or tryptophan is present at the end of the CDR3, so a read error is the likely explanation. The chain joins TRBV12-3 or TRBV12-4 to TRBJ2-1; D is uncertain. There are 15 residues in the CDR3. With 5 bases removed from V and 0 bases from J, the gap between germline ends came to 11 bases. The CDR3 protein is CASSGTIPSYNEQFL. Here the CDR3 DNA reads TGTGCCAGCAGTGGAACTATTCCCTCCTACAATGAGCAGTTCCTC.

About this clonotype: Mismatch with germline at one junction end may stem from a read error. The rearrangement links TRBV11-2 to TRBJ2-7; D is possibly TRBD1 (5 bases). CDR1 SGHAT and CDR2 FQNNGV come from the germline V gene. The CDR3 has 12 amino acids. CDR3 DNA sequence: TGTGTCAGCAGCTCCGACAGCTACGAGCAGTACTTC. This translates into CVSSSDSYEQYF.

As regards this clonotype: A single base separates this from a much larger clone, so it may be a read error. This chain links TRBV14 with TRBJ1-6, with D possibly being TRBD1 (6 bases). The CDR3 contains 16 residues. Deletions cut 3 bases from V and 4 bases from J, with 13 bases between. Germline values: CDR1 SGHDN, CDR2 FVKESK. The CDR3 protein is CASSQMDREYNSPLHF. Here the CDR3 DNA reads TGTGCCAGCAGCCAGATGGACAGAGAGTATAATTCACCCCTCCACTTT.

The chain is built from TRBV25-1 and TRBJ2-1; D unresolved. The CDR3 consists of 15 residues. The germline gives CDR1 MGHDK, CDR2 SYGVNS. Trimming stripped 2 bases from V and 4 bases from J, with 12 bases between. The CDR3, as DNA: TGTGCCAGCAGTGAAGGCCTTCTGGCTTACAATGAGCAGTTCTTC. It yields the protein CASSEGLLAYNEQFF.

The chain uses TRBV3-1 and TRBJ2-3; 8 bases fit TRBD2. The CDR3 loop spans 18 amino acids. V shed 0 bases, J shed 3 bases, and the junction held 11 bases outside the gene matches. Germline CDR1 is LGHDT and CDR2 is YNNKEL (reference sequence). DNA for the CDR3: TGTGCCAGCAGCCAAGAAGGCCCCTGGACTAGCAGGACAGATACGCAGTATTTT. The encoded protein is CASSQEGPWTSRTDTQYF.

This clonotype was counted once. The germline gene is not matched at one end of the junction; a read error may be the cause. The chain employs TRBV6-5 and TRBJ2-6; TRBD1 matches 8 bases. The CDR3 sequence is 18 residues long. Looked up from germline, CDR1 is MNHEY and CDR2 is SVGAGI. The CDR3 nucleotides are TGTTCCAGCAGTCCTTGGACAGGGATGATAGCTGGGGCCAACGTCCTGACTTTC. Protein: CSSSPWTGMIAGANVLTF.

There are many counts of this clonotype. An end of the junction does not agree with germline; a read error may underlie this. The V gene is TRBV4-1, the J gene TRBJ2-5; 9 nucleotides match TRBD2. This CDR3 contains 18 residues. CDR1 is MGHRA, CDR2 YSYEKL, per germline. DNA for the CDR3: TGCGCCAGCAGCCAAGATCTAGCGGGACGCTCCTCCAGAGAGACCCAATACTTC. This gives the protein CASSQDLAGRSSRETQYF.

This clonotype was seen just once. The rearrangement joins TRBV6-6 to TRBJ1-5, with 8 bases identical to TRBD1. This CDR3 spans 15 amino acids. In germline, CDR1 is MNHNY, CDR2 SVGAGI (reference sequence). Trimming at V came to 7 bases and at J to 7 bases, leaving 12 bases not matched to a gene. The CDR3, as DNA: TGTGCCAGCACCACGCAGGCAGGGGGCGGGCAGCCCCAGCATTTT. Encoded protein: CASTTQAGGGQPQHF.

This chain joins TRBV12-3 or TRBV12-4 and TRBJ2-1, with TRBD2 as a possible D gene (5 bases). V was pared by 6 bases and J by 13 bases, with 16 bases between. The CDR3 sequence is 12 residues long. The CDR3 coding sequence is TGTGCCAGCAGCAGGAGGCAAGGTGATCAGTTCTTC. Protein product: CASSRRQGDQFF.

This chain uses TRBV13 with TRBJ2-7; no clear D. Germline assignment: CDR1 PRHDT and CDR2 FYEKMQ (reference sequence). CDR3 size: 14 residues. Deletions cut 5 bases from V and 3 bases from J, with 14 bases between. CDR3 region: CASSTSVTVYEQYF. The CDR3 DNA follows: TGTGCCAGCAGCACTTCCGTTACGGTCTACGAGCAGTACTTC. The variable domain in full, completed from reference TRBV13 and TRBJ2-7, reads AAGVIQSPRHLIKEKRETATLKCYPIPRHDTVYWYQQGPGQDPQFLISFYEKMQSDKGSIPDRFSAQQFSDYHSELNMSSLELGDSALYFCASSTSVTVYEQYFGPGTRLTVT.

Regarding this clonotype: A junction boundary mismatches the germline segment, possibly from a read error. The rearrangement joins TRBV11-2 to TRBJ2-7; a possible D gene is TRBD2 (6 bases). CDR1 is SGHAT and CDR2 is FQNNGV in the germline V gene. The CDR3 is made up of 15 amino acids. Written as DNA, the CDR3 is TGTGCCAGCAGCTCGTGGGGACTCCTATACTACGATCAGTACTTC. Its translation is CASSSWGLLYYDQYF.

This clonotype was seen a handful of times. The rearrangement links TRBV5-1 to TRBJ2-7, with D unresolved. This CDR3 region has 12 residues. Germline CDR1 reads SGHRS; CDR2 reads YFSETQ. V was shortened by 0 bases and J by 1 base, with 2 bases between the two germline ends. CDR3 nucleotides: TGCGCCAGCAGCTTGGAGTCCTACGAGCAGTACTTC. Translation gives CASSLESYEQYF.

About this clonotype: A single base separates this from a much larger clone, so it may be a read error. The chain employs TRBV28 and TRBJ2-7; a possible D gene is TRBD2 (7 bases). CDR1 and CDR2 (germline): MDHEN, SYDVKM. This CDR3 contains 13 residues. V dropped 8 bases and J dropped 0 bases, with 11 bases sitting between them. Here the CDR3 reads CASGGGISYEQYF. Written as DNA, the CDR3 is TGTGCCAGCGGGGGGGGCATCTCCTACGAGCAGTACTTC. The whole variable domain, remainder taken from reference TRBV28 and TRBJ2-7, is DVKVTQSSRYLVKRTGEKVFLECVQDMDHENMFWYRQDPGLGLRLIYFSYDVKMKEKGDIPEGYSVSREKKERFSLILESASTNQTSMYLCASGGGISYEQYFGPGTRLTVT.

As regards this clonotype: Because the CDR3 is missing its conserved closing phenylalanine or tryptophan, this is likely a read error. The chain links TRBV11-2 to TRBJ2-7, with D tentatively TRBD1 (6 bases). Germline loops: CDR1 SGHAT, CDR2 FQNNGV. This CDR3 region has 17 residues. CDR3 region: CANSLDFGTPSSYKQYL. The CDR3 DNA follows: TGTGCCAACAGCTTAGACTTCGGGACACCCAGCTCCTACAAGCAGTACCTC.

As for this clonotype: Since the CDR3 does not end with the conserved phenylalanine or tryptophan, this likely comes from a read error. It is unclear where the CDR3 begins or ends on the DNA, so no DNA is shown, and the CDR3 is as TCRdb lists it. The chain combines TRBV29-1 with TRBJ2-5. The CDR3 comprises 11 residues, both ends counted. Germline V lookup: CDR1 SQVTM, CDR2 ANQGSEA. The CDR3 reads CSVDPRETQYL.

A remark on this clonotype: This may stem from a read error, because a much larger clone lies one nucleotide away. The chain recombines TRBV5-6 with TRBJ2-3; TRBD2 aligns across 8 bases. The J segment lost 3 bases and the V segment lost 7 bases, leaving 22 bases of the junction unmatched. The CDR3 is 19 residues long. Germline lookup yields CDR1 SGHDT and CDR2 YYEEEE. Written as DNA, the CDR3 is TGTGCCAGCGAGGGGTTTTCGATCGGCGGGACTAGTCGAACAGATACGCAGTATTTT. Protein: CASEGFSIGGTSRTDTQYF.

The chain is built from TRBV28 and TRBJ2-7; 12 bases are a match to TRBD1. Trimming cost V 5 bases and J 6 bases; bases outside gene matches: 8. The CDR3 totals 15 residues. Per the germline V gene, CDR1 is MDHEN and CDR2 is SYDVKM. The CDR3 here is CASSLSGTGGSEQYF. The CDR3 DNA sequence: TGTGCCAGCAGTCTCTCCGGGACAGGGGGCTCCGAGCAGTACTTC.

Notes on this clonotype: At one of its ends the junction is not consistent with the germline gene, which may arise from a read error. The chain employs TRBV11-2 and TRBJ2-1, with D maybe TRBD2 (6 bases). From germline, CDR1 is SGHAT and CDR2 FQNNGV. This CDR3 comprises 12 residues. The CDR3 sequence: CAISLDRQRVFF. Written as DNA, the CDR3 is TGTGCCATCAGCTTAGATCGCCAGCGGGTCTTCTTC.

A word on this clonotype: Relative to the germline gene, one junction end is altered; a read error may explain this. The chain is built from TRBV11-2 and TRBJ2-2, with a possible D match to TRBD1 (6 bases). The CDR3 spans 17 residues. Germline V CDR1 and CDR2: SGHAT, FQNNGV. The CDR3 region has the DNA TGTGCCAGCAGCCACAATGTGGGACAAGCGAAGACCGGGGAACTGTTTTTT. Translation: CASSHNVGQAKTGELFF.

In regard to this clonotype: At one end the junction does not follow the germline gene, possibly because of a read error. The genes are TRBV11-2 and TRBJ2-7; D is uncertain. This CDR3 spans 15 amino acids. Germline CDR1 SGHAT, CDR2 FQNNGV. The CDR3 region has the DNA TGTGCCCGCAGCATATCTGTGGGAATATCCTACGGGCAGTACTTC. Translated, it gives CARSISVGISYGQYF.

Of note for this clonotype: This may be a read error, as it is one base from a much larger clone. This chain joins TRBV10-3 and TRBJ2-3; 7 bases map to TRBD1. Germline V lookup: CDR1 ENHRY, CDR2 SYGVKD. The CDR3 is 17 residues long. The CDR3 loop is CAISKEYTGFGTETQYF. CDR3 sequence (DNA): TGTGCCATCAGCAAGGAATACACAGGGTTCGGGACAGAAACGCAGTATTTT.